One sample yielded the 14 T cell receptor beta chains listed below, sequenced in a study of T cells expressing NK-cell markers. After re-calling the 5' RACE reads, TCRdb lists one entry per CDR3 protein, DNA absent. The sample totals approximately 550,000 distinct CDR3 sequences. The sequencing input was blood T cells: a sorted CD56 or NKG2C T cell subset, CD4+ or CD8+ T cells, or bulk PBMC T cells (not recorded which). These receptors were taken from a man aged 18 to 30 in good health.

The rearrangement uses TRBV15 and TRBJ2-1; absent DNA, TCRdb's TRBD1 call cannot be checked. The length of the CDR3 is 16 residues. Germline assignment: CDR1 LNHNV and CDR2 YYDKDF (reference sequence). CDR3 sequence reads: CATSLTSGVGYNEQFF.

The chain couples TRBV12-3 or TRBV12-4 to TRBJ2-7; TCRdb lists TRBD2, though no DNA is available to test this call. The CDR3 covers 14 residues. CDR3 protein: CASSFRRAHYEQYF.

The genes are TRBV5-1 and TRBJ1-6. From germline, CDR1 is SGHRS and CDR2 YFSETQ. This CDR3 contains 15 residues. The CDR3 sequence is CASSPRTTGNSPLHF. The variable domain in full, completed from reference TRBV5-1 and TRBJ1-6, reads KAGVTQTPRYLIKTRGQQVTLSCSPISGHRSVSWYQQTPGQGLQFLFEYFSETQRNKGNFPGRFSGRQFSNSRSEMNVSTLELGDSALYLCASSPRTTGNSPLHFGNGTRLTVT.

The genes are TRBV6-1 and TRBJ2-3; with no DNA, the TCRdb D assignment of TRBD1 cannot be verified. Looked up from germline, CDR1 is MNHNS and CDR2 is SASEGT. This CDR3 spans 14 amino acids. This CDR3 is CASSDPGYTDTQYF.

This chain uses TRBV12-3 or TRBV12-4 with TRBJ2-1; TCRdb outputs TRBD1, but without DNA this stays unchecked. The CDR3 consists of 14 residues. CDR3 amino acids: CASMVVPSYNEQFF.

The rearrangement uses TRBV6-1 and TRBJ1-1; with no DNA, the TCRdb D assignment of TRBD1 cannot be verified. The CDR3 spans 13 residues. Germline-derived CDR1 and CDR2 are MNHNS and SASEGT. The CDR3 protein is CASGQGAVTEAFF.

The chain carries TRBV5-1 and TRBJ2-3. The CDR3 loop spans 15 amino acids. The V gene's germline CDR1 is SGHRS and CDR2 YFSETQ. The CDR3 is CASSLVRSLGDTQYF.

V usage is TRBV6-5 and J usage is TRBJ2-6. CDR1 MNHEY and CDR2 SVGAGI come from the germline V gene. The CDR3 is 14 amino acids. CDR3 region: CASSSAVRANVLTF.

The rearrangement joins TRBV10-3 to TRBJ2-3; TCRdb's assignment of TRBD2 cannot be checked, as there is no DNA. The CDR3 runs 15 residues. Germline CDR1 and CDR2: ENHRY and SYGVKD. The CDR3 protein is CAIKLEGERTDTQYF.

This chain uses TRBV18 with TRBJ2-5. The length of the CDR3 is 12 residues. Looked up from germline, CDR1 is KGHSH and CDR2 is LQKENI. CDR3 residues: CASSRTGQTQYF.

This chain joins TRBV25-1 and TRBJ2-5; TCRdb's assignment of TRBD1 cannot be checked, as there is no DNA. Per germline, CDR1 MGHDK and CDR2 SYGVNS. The CDR3 runs to 12 residues. CDR3 sequence: CASSWTKETQYF.

The chain uses TRBV4-2 and TRBJ1-1; TCRdb's D call of TRBD1 is untestable without DNA. The CDR3 extends over 16 amino acids. Germline V gene data show CDR1 as LGHNA and CDR2 as YNFKEQ. The CDR3 loop reads CASSQDKLTGSTEAFF.

The rearrangement joins TRBV12-3 or TRBV12-4 to TRBJ2-3; the D call of TRBD1 rests on TCRdb alone, since no DNA is present to check it. This CDR3 comprises 17 residues. This CDR3 reads CASSSSPGQGYTDTQYF.

J is TRBJ1-5 and V is TRBV6-5. The CDR3 totals 15 residues. Germline CDR1 reads MNHEY; CDR2 reads SVGAGI. CDR3 residues: CASSYSGGSNQPQHF.